These T cell receptor beta chains were read from a single sample in a study of T-cell memory formation after mild COVID-19. MiXCR was run by TCRdb on the 5' RACE reads, yielding one entry per CDR3 protein. The sample records some 450,000 distinct CDR3 sequences, 20% being singletons. Material: PBMCs or a T cell subset sorted from them (not recorded which). These receptors were obtained from an adult woman who had mild COVID-19 (a few samples of this study predate the infection). Cell type and time point are not known. The CDR3 runs from the conserved cysteine through the conserved F or W. D genes are given only for firm matches. Where a row states a size, it is once, few, many or the class of an expanded clone; other rows omit it.

j_gene,abundance,v_gene,d_gene,CDR3nt,CDR3aa
TRBJ2-7,few,TRBV7-2,-,TGTGCCAGCAGCTTAGGTGGGGGGAGTCCCTACGAGCAGTACTTC,CASSLGGGSPYEQYF
TRBJ2-7,few,TRBV30,-,TGTGCCGGGAGTTATGGGGGCAATTCGGGCGAGCAGTACTTC,CAGSYGGNSGEQYF
TRBJ2-1,-,TRBV20-1,TRBD2,TGCAGTGCTAGAGGGGTGACTAGCGGGATTTTACGGGCCAATGAGCAGTTCTTC,CSARGVTSGILRANEQFF
TRBJ2-2,-,TRBV5-1,TRBD2,TGCGCCAGCAGCTCCGTCGGGGGGTTCATGACCGGGGAGCTGTTTTTT,CASSSVGGFMTGELFF
TRBJ1-1,-,TRBV2,-,TGTGCCAGCGAACAGACGAACACTGAAGCTTTCTTT,CASEQTNTEAFF
TRBJ2-1,-,TRBV24-1,TRBD2,TGTGCCACCAGTGAGGGGGGACTAGCGGGACCCTACAATGAGCAGTTCTTC,CATSEGGLAGPYNEQFF
TRBJ1-2,-,TRBV7-9,-,TGTGCCAGCAGCTTACCGGGCTATGGCTACACCTTC,CASSLPGYGYTF
TRBJ2-3,-,TRBV30,-,TGTGCCTGGAGTGCCCCCCGTGGGGGCCGAACAGATACGCAGTATTTT,CAWSAPRGGRTDTQYF
TRBJ1-1,few,TRBV12-3/TRBV12-4,TRBD1,TGTGCCAGCAGTTCCTACAGGGGGACTGAAGCTTTCTTT,CASSSYRGTEAFF
TRBJ2-7,-,TRBV6-2/TRBV6-3,TRBD2,TGTGCCAGCAGCCGCGGACTAGCCGCCCCCTCCTACGAGCAGTACTTC,CASSRGLAAPSYEQYF
TRBJ2-7,once,TRBV9,TRBD2,TGTGCCAGCAGCGCAAGCGGGGGGGCATCTTACGAGCAGTACTTC,CASSASGGASYEQYF
TRBJ1-1,-,TRBV7-8,TRBD1,TGTGCCAGCAGCTTAAGGGACAGGGGGGACACTGAAGCTTTCTTT,CASSLRDRGDTEAFF
TRBJ2-7,-,TRBV20-1,-,TGCAGTGCTAGGATGCCCCCCGGGGAGCCCTTCGAGCAGTACTTC,CSARMPPGEPFEQYF
TRBJ2-1,-,TRBV12-3/TRBV12-4,-,TGTGCCAGCAGTTTTCTAAGGGGGGCTTACAATGAGCAGTTCTTC,CASSFLRGAYNEQFF
TRBJ1-2,-,TRBV12-3/TRBV12-4,-,TGTGCCAGCAGTTTCGTGATAGGCGGACAGAACTATGGCTACACCTTC,CASSFVIGGQNYGYTF
TRBJ2-4,-,TRBV25-1,-,TGTGCCAGCAGTCCTGAATCCCCCAGGGTAGGGAGAAACATTCAGTACTTC,CASSPESPRVGRNIQYF
TRBJ1-2,few,TRBV7-8,-,TGTGCCAGCAGCTTAGATCCGGGCAGCACTAACTATGGCTACACCTTC,CASSLDPGSTNYGYTF
TRBJ1-4,few,TRBV18,-,TGTGCCAGCTCACCTAAACGAGGCGGAGATCCAACTAATGAAAAACTGTTTTTT,CASSPKRGGDPTNEKLFF
TRBJ2-2,few,TRBV5-5,TRBD2,TGTGCCAGCAGCTCTAGACTAGCTATCGGGGAGCTGTTTTTT,CASSSRLAIGELFF
TRBJ2-1,-,TRBV6-5,-,TGTGCCAGCAGTTACGACAACAATGAGCAGTTCTTC,CASSYDNNEQFF
TRBJ1-4,-,TRBV27,-,TGTGCCAGCAGTTTATTGGGATCAACTTATGAAAAACTGTTTTTT,CASSLLGSTYEKLFF
TRBJ2-2,few,TRBV19,-,TGTGCCAGTAATCGGAGAACCGGGGAGCTGTTTTTT,CASNRRTGELFF
TRBJ2-7,few,TRBV7-3,TRBD2,TGTGCCAGCAGCTTATATCCGGGGACTAGGTACGAGCAGTACTTC,CASSLYPGTRYEQYF
TRBJ2-7,-,TRBV29-1,-,TGCAGCGTTGTCGGGTGCCCTTCCCCCTACGAGCAGTACTTC,CSVVGCPSPYEQYF
TRBJ1-2,-,TRBV5-5,-,TGTGCCAGCAGCCCGGCGGCGGGGGTCGGCTACACCTTC,CASSPAAGVGYTF
TRBJ1-1,-,TRBV29-1,-,TGCAGCGTTGAAAGATCTAGCCTTGGGAGCACTGAAGCTTTCTTT,CSVERSSLGSTEAFF
TRBJ2-1,few,TRBV15,TRBD2,TGTGCCACAGCATCTAGCGGGAGCTCCTACAATGAGCAGTTCTTC,CATASSGSSYNEQFF
TRBJ2-7,many,TRBV20-1,-,TGCAGTGCACTCAACCGGGACCGCGCCTACGAGCAGTACTTC,CSALNRDRAYEQYF
TRBJ2-1,-,TRBV18,TRBD1,TGTGCCAGCTCACTCGACAGGGCCCTTGATGAGCAGTTCTTC,CASSLDRALDEQFF
TRBJ2-1,-,TRBV20-1,TRBD1,TGCAGTGCCCTGACAGGGGCCAACCAGGGGAATGAGCAGTTCTTC,CSALTGANQGNEQFF
TRBJ1-2,-,TRBV29-1,-,TGCAGCGTTGCCGGAGGTGACAGCTATGGCTACACCTTC,CSVAGGDSYGYTF